The 23 T cell receptor beta chains in this list originate from one sample, sequenced in a study of blood T cell repertoires in COVID-19. Method: immunoSEQ multiplex PCR; TCRdb's copy keeps in-frame clones and lacks some. Of some 270,000 clones in the sample, less than 90% were seen once. The material sequenced was peripheral blood. These TCRs come from a woman in her forties who had recovered from COVID-19.

This clone has a handful of counts. CDR3 protein: CASSLRDTEAFF. CDR3 coding DNA: TGTGCCAGCTCCCTCCGGGACACTGAAGCTTTCTTT. The chain joins TRBV18 to TRBJ1-1, with unresolved D. There are 12 residues in the CDR3. Germline V gives CDR1 KGHSH, CDR2 LQKENI. Trimming cost V 6 bases and J 3 bases, with 8 bases left between them. Full variable domain (remainder filled in from reference TRBV18 and TRBJ1-1): NAGVMQNPRHLVRRRGQEARLRCSPMKGHSHVYWYRQLPEEGLKFMVYLQKENIIDESGMPKERFSAEFPKEGPSILRIQQVVRGDSAAYFCASSLRDTEAFFGQGTRLTVV.

The gene calls are TRBV29-1 and TRBJ1-5, with D maybe TRBD1 (5 bases). V lost 6 bases and J 1 base, leaving 16 bases between the germline ends. The CDR3 runs 15 residues. Germline CDR1 reads SQVTM; CDR2 reads ANQGSEA. The CDR3 reads CSVGEGIWSNQPQHF. The CDR3 DNA reads TGCAGCGTGGGGGAGGGCATTTGGAGCAATCAGCCCCAGCATTTT.

The rearrangement uses TRBV5-1 and TRBJ1-3; 8 bases line up with TRBD1. There are 14 residues in the CDR3. In germline, CDR1 is SGHRS, CDR2 YFSETQ. The junction had 5 bases not matched to a gene; V was cut back by 2 bases and J by 7 bases. The CDR3 here is CASSFDRGRNTIYF. The CDR3 DNA sequence: TGCGCCAGCAGCTTCGACAGGGGCAGGAACACCATATATTTT.

The chain uses TRBV29-1 and TRBJ2-1; 10 positions agree with TRBD1. Germline V CDR1 and CDR2: SQVTM, ANQGSEA. The CDR3 has 14 residues. Unmatched junction bases numbered 12, after V lost 8 bases and J lost 8 bases. The CDR3 loop reads CSLGGQGRGHEQFF. For the CDR3, the DNA is TGCAGCCTCGGGGGACAGGGGAGGGGTCATGAGCAGTTCTTC.

The rearrangement joins TRBV18 to TRBJ1-1; tentatively, D is TRBD1 (5 bases). The V gene's germline CDR1 is KGHSH and CDR2 LQKENI. Trimming took off 6 bases at V and 5 bases at J, with 10 bases between the two ends. The CDR3 consists of 12 residues. CDR3 DNA: TGTGCCAGCTCGCCGCAGGGTACTGAAGCTTTCTTT. Its translation is CASSPQGTEAFF.

V usage is TRBV28 and J usage is TRBJ1-6, with D unresolved. In germline, CDR1 is MDHEN, CDR2 SYDVKM. The CDR3 runs to 15 residues. V was pared by 5 bases and J by 9 bases, with 17 bases between. The CDR3 here is CASSLRERNVSPLHF. In nucleotides, the CDR3 is TGTGCCAGCAGTCTCCGGGAGCGGAATGTTTCACCCCTCCACTTT. Looking up the rest from reference TRBV28 and TRBJ1-6 gives the full variable domain: DVKVTQSSRYLVKRTGEKVFLECVQDMDHENMFWYRQDPGLGLRLIYFSYDVKMKEKGDIPEGYSVSREKKERFSLILESASTNQTSMYLCASSLRERNVSPLHFGNGTRLTVT.

V is TRBV3-1 (or the pseudogene TRBV3-2) and J is TRBJ2-5, with D possibly being TRBD2 (6 bases). Germline V CDR1 and CDR2: LGHDT, YNNKEL (reference sequence). V gave up 1 base and J gave up 5 bases, with 23 bases separating them. The CDR3 loop spans 18 amino acids. The DNA for the CDR3 is TGTGCCAGCAGCCAAGTCGCCCCACGAGGTCTTGGGGGGGAGACCCAGTACTTC. Protein sequence: CASSQVAPRGLGGETQYF.

The chain joins TRBV11-3 to TRBJ2-7; no clear D gene. Germline CDR1 reads SGHNT; CDR2 reads YENEEA. The CDR3 totals 14 residues. V lost 3 bases, J lost 2 bases, and 11 bases lay in between. CDR3 DNA: TGTGCCAGCAGCTTGACGTGGCAGGCCTACGAGCAGTACTTC. Encoded protein: CASSLTWQAYEQYF.

This clone has a single count. The gene calls are TRBV27 and TRBJ1-4; TRBD1 agrees at 7 bases. V lost 3 bases to trimming and J lost 4 bases; unmatched junction nucleotides: 8. In germline, CDR1 is MNHEY, CDR2 SMNVEV (reference sequence). This CDR3 comprises 16 residues. The DNA of the CDR3 is TGTGCCAGCAGTTTCACCTACAGGGGTTATAATGAAAAACTGTTTTTT. This translates into CASSFTYRGYNEKLFF.

This clone was detected only a few times. V and J are TRBV5-5 and TRBJ1-4, with D possibly being TRBD1 (6 bases). The V gene's germline CDR1 is SGHKS and CDR2 YYEKEE (reference sequence). The CDR3 runs 16 residues. V was trimmed by 4 bases and J by 5 bases, leaving 18 bases between them. CDR3 residues: CASSGRTGLGNEKLFF. DNA of the CDR3: TGTGCCAGCAGCGGACGAACAGGGTTGGGAAATGAAAAACTGTTTTTT.

This chain links TRBV23-1 with TRBJ1-5; no clear D. TRBV23-1 belongs to the ORF category, with a function that is uncertain. The CDR3 totals 13 residues. The ends were cut back, 2 bases at V and 11 bases at J, with 13 bases in the middle. The CDR3 region is CASSQLGSAAQHF. Written as DNA, the CDR3 is TGCGCCAGCAGTCAACTAGGCTCCGCGGCCCAGCATTTT.

A remark on this clone: Other DNA variants within this sample encode the same CDR3. The chain links TRBV6-5 to TRBJ2-3; 7 bases are a match to TRBD1. The CDR3 is 15 amino acids. With V trimmed by 5 bases and J by 0 bases, 5 bases remained unmatched. Germline V CDR1 and CDR2: MNHEY, SVGAGI. CDR3 protein: CASSLRDSSTDTQYF. In nucleotides, the CDR3 is TGTGCCAGCAGTCTCCGGGACAGTAGCACAGATACGCAGTATTTT.

This rearrangement joins TRBV3-1 (or the pseudogene TRBV3-2) to TRBJ1-1; D call uncertain. Trimming shortened V by 2 bases and J by 3 bases, and 10 bases separated the two germline ends. The CDR3 length is 14 residues. CDR1 LGHDT and CDR2 YNNKEL come from the germline V gene (reference sequence). The CDR3 DNA reads as TGTGCCAGCAGCCAAACAAGGAGGGACACTGAAGCTTTCTTT. Translating gives CASSQTRRDTEAFF.

This chain links TRBV10-2 with TRBJ2-7, with 7 positions matching TRBD1. The trim removed 1 base at V and 9 bases at J, leaving 18 bases unmatched. CDR1 and CDR2 from the germline V gene are WSHSY and SAAADI. This CDR3 has 17 residues. This CDR3 reads CASSELLGWDSSMRQYF. The CDR3 DNA reads TGCGCCAGCAGTGAGTTGTTGGGCTGGGACAGTTCGATGAGGCAGTACTTC.

The chain links TRBV30 to TRBJ1-6; 10 nucleotides align to TRBD1. V shed 3 bases and J 7 bases; nucleotides not matched to a gene: 0. The CDR3 totals 13 residues. Germline assignment: CDR1 GTSNPN and CDR2 SVGIG (reference sequence). The CDR3 DNA reads TGTGCCTGGAGGGGACAGGGGAATTCACCCCTCCACTTT. Translated: CAWRGQGNSPLHF.

This chain joins TRBV6-5 and TRBJ2-5, with unresolved D. The CDR3 is 14 residues long. CDR1 and CDR2 (germline): MNHEY, SVGAGI. Trimming cost V 5 bases and J 1 base, with 11 bases left between them. CDR3 region: CASSPQTAQETQYF. The CDR3 coding sequence is TGTGCCAGCAGTCCACAGACGGCCCAAGAGACCCAGTACTTC.

Comment on this clone: At one end the junction does not follow the germline gene, possibly because of a read error. The genes are TRBV5-4 and TRBJ2-1; TRBD2 matches at 16 bases. The CDR3 is 14 amino acids. Germline assignment: CDR1 SGHNT and CDR2 YYREEE (reference sequence). CDR3 protein: CASTAGTSGGEQFF. The CDR3 nucleotides read TGTGCCAGCACCGCCGGGACTAGCGGGGGGGAGCAATTCTTC.

This rearrangement joins TRBV5-1 to TRBJ1-1; D might be TRBD1 (5 bases). The length of the CDR3 is 15 residues. The V end was cut by 2 bases, the J end by 4 bases, with 15 bases between. CDR1 is SGHRS and CDR2 is YFSETQ in the germline V gene. CDR3 protein: CASSFLPGIITEAFF. The CDR3 nucleotides read TGCGCCAGCAGCTTTTTGCCAGGGATAATCACTGAAGCTTTCTTT.

V gene TRBV9 combines with J gene TRBJ1-6, with 7 nucleotides matching TRBD1. Germline V gene lookup returns CDR1 SGDLS and CDR2 YYNGEE. The CDR3 spans 16 residues. The V segment lost 4 bases and the J segment 4 bases; nucleotides outside the gene matches: 8. CDR3 amino acids: CASSPNNRGYNSPLHF. DNA of the CDR3: TGTGCCAGCAGCCCAAACAACAGGGGTTATAATTCACCCCTCCACTTT.

Only one count was recorded for this clone. J is TRBJ2-5 and V is TRBV3-1 (or the pseudogene TRBV3-2); 7 bases line up with TRBD1. Germline loops: CDR1 LGHDT, CDR2 YNNKEL (reference sequence). The CDR3 totals 14 residues. The V segment lost 3 bases and the J segment 2 bases; nucleotides outside the gene matches: 3. CDR3 sequence reads: CASSHLTGQETQYF. DNA for the CDR3: TGTGCCAGCAGCCACCTGACAGGGCAAGAGACCCAGTACTTC.

The chain recombines TRBV15 with TRBJ1-5, with 7 bases identical to TRBD1. The CDR3 runs 15 residues. Looked up from germline, CDR1 is LNHNV and CDR2 is YYDKDF (reference sequence). Unmatched junction bases numbered 10, after V lost 5 bases and J lost 6 bases. CDR3 residues: CATSPGTAITQPQHF. The CDR3 DNA reads as TGTGCCACCAGCCCGGGGACAGCAATTACTCAGCCCCAGCATTTT.

The chain links TRBV7-8 to TRBJ2-7; 8 nucleotides match TRBD1. CDR1 and CDR2 from the germline V gene are SGHVS and FQNEAQ. There are 11 residues in the CDR3. V lost 5 bases and J lost 9; bases outside the gene matches: 3. CDR3 residues: CASSPGTGQYF. The CDR3 nucleotides read TGTGCCAGCAGCCCGGGGACAGGGCAGTACTTC.

This chain uses TRBV6-5 with TRBJ1-5; 9 bases are a match to TRBD1. Germline V CDR1 and CDR2: MNHEY, SVGAGI. With V trimmed by 6 bases and J by 6 bases, 9 bases remained unmatched. The CDR3 is 15 amino acids. The CDR3 region is CASSHRGPVSQPQHF. CDR3 sequence (DNA): TGTGCCAGCAGCCACAGGGGGCCGGTCAGTCAGCCCCAGCATTTT.